Following are 8 T cell receptor beta chains from one sample sequenced in a study of low-dose radiotherapy and immunotherapy resistance in tumors. Alpha- and beta-chain coverage of first-strand cDNA came from TRAV- and TRBV-specific primers. TCRs were amplified for around 21 PCR cycles with a constant-region primer and V-primer adapter. In TCRdb, the reads were re-called with MiXCR into one record per CDR3 protein. The table records around 65,000 distinct CDR3 sequences, more than 20% of them present only once. Time point denoted: before trial treatment. Source: PBMCs, taken before treatment. The source of these receptors is a male donor with rectosigmoid adenocarcinoma.

This clonotype was detected ten times or more. The chain uses TRBV11-2 and TRBJ2-3; TRBD2 aligns across 8 bases. Germline V lookup: CDR1 SGHAT, CDR2 FQNNGV. With V trimmed by 7 bases and J by 6 bases, 15 bases remained unmatched. The CDR3 is 16 amino acids. Here the CDR3 reads CASTPWSGGRADTQYF. CDR3 nucleotides: TGTGCCAGCACCCCGTGGAGCGGGGGAAGGGCGGATACGCAGTATTTT. The full variable domain, its missing parts supplied by reference TRBV11-2 and TRBJ2-3, is EAGVAQSPRYKIIEKRQSVAFWCNPISGHATLYWYQQILGQGPKLLIQFQNNGVVDDSQLPKDRFSAERLKGVDSTLKIQPAKLEDSAVYLCASTPWSGGRADTQYFGPGTRLTVL.

This clonotype was seen at least ten times. The chain couples TRBV3-1 to TRBJ2-3; D not resolved. V dropped 3 bases and J dropped 0 bases, with 1 base sitting between them. CDR1 is LGHDT and CDR2 is YNNKEL in the germline V gene (reference sequence). This CDR3 spans 12 amino acids. CDR3 sequence: CASSHSTDTQYF. The CDR3 DNA reads as TGTGCCAGCAGCCACAGCACAGATACGCAGTATTTT.

The rearrangement links TRBV6-2 or TRBV6-3 to TRBJ2-3; D call uncertain. From germline, CDR1 is MNHEY and CDR2 SVGEGT. Trimming took 7 bases from V and 1 from J, leaving 9 bases between them. The CDR3 is 13 residues long. CDR3 nucleotide sequence: TGTGCCAGCACCTTAACCCGCACAGATACGCAGTATTTT. Residues: CASTLTRTDTQYF.

This clonotype was detected ten times or more. The V call is TRBV7-8, the J call TRBJ1-2; D is uncertain. The CDR3 runs 13 residues. From germline, CDR1 is SGHVS and CDR2 FQNEAQ. V lost 5 bases to trimming and J lost 2 bases, with 9 bases between them. The CDR3 reads CASSAGGNYGYTF. The DNA of the CDR3 is TGTGCCAGCAGCGCCGGAGGAAACTATGGCTACACCTTC.

This clonotype was seen many times. This rearrangement joins TRBV24-1 to TRBJ1-5; TRBD1 is a possible D gene (5 bases). Germline lookup yields CDR1 KGHDR and CDR2 SFDVKD. V lost 4 bases to trimming and J lost 5 bases, with 14 bases between them. CDR3 length: 15 amino acids. CDR3 coding DNA: TGTGCCACCAGTGACAACGACAGACAAGATCAGCCCCAGCATTTT. It codes for CATSDNDRQDQPQHF.

Within the sample, this clonotype is medium-sized (0.01 to 0.1%). The rearrangement joins TRBV5-6 to TRBJ2-1; tentatively, D is TRBD2 (6 bases). The CDR3 sequence is 16 residues long. Germline V gene sequence: CDR1 SGHDT, CDR2 YYEEEE. The germline V and J ends were trimmed by 7 bases and 4 bases, with 21 bases remaining between them. CDR3 bases: TGTGCCAGCTGGTCTTTGACTAGTGGAAATTACAATGAGCAGTTCTTC. This gives the protein CASWSLTSGNYNEQFF.

A note on this clonotype: Being one base from a much bigger clone, this may be a read error. The CDR3 DNA sequence: TGTGCCAGTAGTATAGATCCGGACCGTGAAGCTTTCTTT. The encoded protein is CASSIDPDREAFF. V gene TRBV19 combines with J gene TRBJ1-1; D is unresolved. The CDR3 length is 13 residues. CDR1 and CDR2 from the germline V gene are LNHDA and SQIVND (reference sequence). V lost 0 bases and J 7 bases, leaving 9 bases between the germline ends.

This clonotype was found many times. The V call is TRBV12-3 or TRBV12-4, the J call TRBJ1-6; 12 bases agree with TRBD1. Trimming at V came to 0 bases and at J to 11 bases, leaving 5 bases not matched to a gene. The CDR3 is made up of 16 amino acids. The CDR3 loop is CASSLAGQGATTPLHF. For the CDR3, the DNA is TGTGCCAGCAGTTTAGCGGGACAGGGGGCAACGACACCCCTCCACTTT.